This T cell receptor (beta chain) was profiled in a study of OX40 agonist ivuxolimab in advanced cancers. Background on the study: Patients' therapy was ivuxolimab, an antibody that acts as an agonist of OX40 (CD134).

Repertoires were generated with immunoSEQ multiplex PCR, while TCRdb's copy carries only in-frame clones and drops some. The table lists some 70,000 clones, about nine tenths of them singletons. This CDR3 is built from 15 residues. Germline V gene lookup returns CDR1 SEHNR and CDR2 FQNEAQ (reference sequence). The ends were cut back, 1 base at V and 1 base at J, with 7 bases in the middle. The source was CD4+ or CD8+ T cells sorted from blood, collected in a trial of the OX40 agonist ivuxolimab. The chain recombines TRBV7-9 with TRBJ1-4, with D unclear. This receptor was taken from an adult with an advanced solid tumor such as melanoma, head and neck, liver or kidney cancer. CDR3 region: CASSLDTGTNEKLFF. The CDR3 region has the DNA TGTGCCAGCAGCTTAGATACCGGAACTAATGAAAAACTGTTTTTT.